This is a list of T cell receptor beta chains from one sample in a study of a mutant IDH1 vaccine in newly diagnosed glioma. TCRdb's copy holds only in-frame clones and misses some; the assay was immunoSEQ multiplex PCR. In the table there are some 60,000 clones, about four fifths of which are singletons. Their specific antigens are unknown. This sample comprised PBMCs, obtained from a glioma patient whose treatment included an IDH1 peptide vaccine. The source is a man in his fifties or sixties with glioma. Both conserved end residues are part of each CDR3. D genes are given only for firm matches. Where a row states a size, it is once, few, many or the class of an expanded clone; other rows omit it.

v_call	j_call	d_call	clone_size	cdr3_aa	cdr3_nt
TRBV11-2	TRBJ2-2	-	-	CASSPGSTGELFF	TGTGCCAGCAGCCCAGGGAGCACCGGGGAGCTGTTTTTT
TRBV6-1	TRBJ1-4	-	-	CASSIAPQGSEKLFF	TGTGCCAGCAGTATCGCCCCTCAGGGAAGCGAAAAACTGTTTTTT
TRBV10-3	TRBJ1-5	TRBD1	-	CAIRDREDQPQHF	TGTGCCATCAGGGACAGGGAGGATCAGCCCCAGCATTTT
TRBV6-6	TRBJ2-1	-	-	CASSPGQTLYNEQFF	TGTGCCAGCAGTCCGGGCCAGACGCTATACAATGAGCAGTTCTTC
TRBV2	TRBJ2-7	TRBD2	-	CASRGLLAGFTDEQYF	TGTGCCAGCAGGGGACTACTAGCGGGGTTTACGGACGAGCAGTACTTC
TRBV30	TRBJ2-3	TRBD2	-	CAWRPSGGAGTQYF	TGTGCCTGGAGGCCTAGCGGGGGGGCCGGTACGCAGTATTTT
TRBV15	TRBJ2-2	TRBD1	-	CATSRDIWVTGGNTGELFF	TGTGCCACCAGCAGAGATATTTGGGTAACAGGGGGTAACACCGGGGAGCTGTTTTTT
TRBV10-1	TRBJ2-7	-	-	CASPGPISYEQYF	TGCGCCAGCCCGGGACCGATTTCCTACGAGCAGTACTTC
TRBV5-5	TRBJ2-6	TRBD1	once	CASSLGQGTNVLTF	TGTGCCAGCAGCTTGGGACAGGGCACCAACGTCCTGACTTTC
TRBV9	TRBJ2-6	-	-	CASSVADGANVLTF	TGTGCCAGCAGCGTAGCTGACGGGGCCAACGTCCTGACTTTC
TRBV27	TRBJ2-2	-	-	CASSTLTGGEELFF	TGTGCCAGCAGCACCTTGACAGGAGGCGAGGAGCTGTTTTTT
TRBV5-1	TRBJ2-3	-	-	CASSLANQDTQYF	TGCGCCAGCAGCTTGGCCAATCAGGATACGCAGTATTTT
TRBV19	TRBJ1-1	-	once	CASSNLLLTRRGEAFF	TGTGCCAGTAGTAACTTACTATTAACCCGGCGAGGTGAAGCTTTCTTT
TRBV11-3	TRBJ2-7	-	-	CASSLNPGAGYEQYF	TGTGCCAGCAGCTTAAACCCGGGGGCGGGATACGAGCAGTACTTC
TRBV5-1	TRBJ1-2	-	-	CASSAGVSGYTF	TGCGCCAGCAGCGCGGGTGTTAGCGGCTACACCTTC
TRBV7-2	TRBJ2-7	-	-	CASSLTGSSPEQYF	TGTGCCAGCAGCTTAACGGGCAGCTCCCCCGAGCAGTACTTC
TRBV6-5	TRBJ2-7	TRBD1	-	CASSYGRGPSYEQYF	TGTGCCAGCAGTTACGGCAGGGGGCCCTCCTACGAGCAGTACTTC
TRBV2	TRBJ1-1	-	-	CASSTDILNTEAFF	TGTGCCAGCAGTACAGACATACTGAACACTGAAGCTTTCTTT
TRBV6-5	TRBJ2-2	-	-	CASSPRLPRWELFF	TGTGCCAGCAGCCCACGACTCCCCAGATGGGAGCTGTTTTTT
TRBV5-1	TRBJ2-3	-	-	CASSLVRRTTDTQYF	TGCGCCAGCAGCTTGGTACGGAGAACTACAGATACGCAGTATTTT
TRBV6-1	TRBJ1-1	-	-	CATSWGQNTEAFF	TGTGCCACCTCCTGGGGGCAGAACACTGAAGCTTTCTTT
TRBV7-2	TRBJ1-1	-	-	CASSPGLTNTEAFF	TGTGCCAGCAGCCCAGGCCTAACGAACACTGAAGCTTTCTTT
TRBV10-2	TRBJ1-3	TRBD1	-	CASSATGGKNTIYF	TGCGCCAGCAGCGCGACAGGGGGCAAGAACACCATATATTTT